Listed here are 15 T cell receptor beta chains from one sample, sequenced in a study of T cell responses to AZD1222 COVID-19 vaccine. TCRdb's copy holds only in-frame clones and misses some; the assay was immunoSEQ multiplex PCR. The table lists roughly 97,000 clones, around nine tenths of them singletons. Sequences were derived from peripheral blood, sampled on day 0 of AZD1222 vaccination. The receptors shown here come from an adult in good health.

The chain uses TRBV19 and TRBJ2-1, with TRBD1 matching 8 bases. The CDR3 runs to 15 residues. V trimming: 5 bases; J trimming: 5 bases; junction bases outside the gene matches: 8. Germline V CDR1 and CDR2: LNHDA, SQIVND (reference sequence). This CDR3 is CASSFTDRDNNEQFF. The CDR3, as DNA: TGTGCCAGTAGTTTCACGGACAGGGATAACAATGAGCAGTTCTTC.

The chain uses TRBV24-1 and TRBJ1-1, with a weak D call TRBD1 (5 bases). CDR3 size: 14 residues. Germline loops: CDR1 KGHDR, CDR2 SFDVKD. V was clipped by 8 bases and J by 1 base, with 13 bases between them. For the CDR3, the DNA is TGTGCCACCAAGACGGGACGCTGGAACACTGAAGCTTTCTTT. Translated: CATKTGRWNTEAFF.

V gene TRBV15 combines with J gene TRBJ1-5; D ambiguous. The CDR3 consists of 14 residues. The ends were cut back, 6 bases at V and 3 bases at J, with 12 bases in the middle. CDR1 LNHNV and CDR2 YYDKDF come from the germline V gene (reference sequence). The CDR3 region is CATRKGGDNQPQHF. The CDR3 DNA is TGTGCCACCAGGAAGGGAGGTGACAATCAGCCCCAGCATTTT.

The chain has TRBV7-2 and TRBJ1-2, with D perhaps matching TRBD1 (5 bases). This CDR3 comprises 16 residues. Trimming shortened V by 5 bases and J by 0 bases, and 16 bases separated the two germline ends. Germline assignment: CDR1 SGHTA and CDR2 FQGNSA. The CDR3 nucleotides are TGTGCCAGCAGCCCCGTCGCAGGGCGAGCTAACTATGGCTACACCTTC. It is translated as CASSPVAGRANYGYTF.

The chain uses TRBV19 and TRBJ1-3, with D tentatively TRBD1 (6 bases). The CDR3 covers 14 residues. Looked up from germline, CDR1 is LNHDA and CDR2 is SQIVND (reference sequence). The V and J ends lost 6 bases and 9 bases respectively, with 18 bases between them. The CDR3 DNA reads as TGTGCCAGTAGCAACCTCGGACAGACCAGCACCATATATTTT. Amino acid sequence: CASSNLGQTSTIYF.

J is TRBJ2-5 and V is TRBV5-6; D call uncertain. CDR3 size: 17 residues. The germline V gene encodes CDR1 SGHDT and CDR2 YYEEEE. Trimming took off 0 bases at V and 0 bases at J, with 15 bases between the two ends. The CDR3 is CASSLGIIRSNQETQYF. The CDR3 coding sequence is TGTGCCAGCAGCTTGGGGATAATTAGGTCCAACCAAGAGACCCAGTACTTC.

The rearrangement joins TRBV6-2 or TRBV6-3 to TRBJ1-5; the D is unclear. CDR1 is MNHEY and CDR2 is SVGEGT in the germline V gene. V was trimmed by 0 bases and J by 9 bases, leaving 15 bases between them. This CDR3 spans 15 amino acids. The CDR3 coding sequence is TGTGCCAGCAGTTACTCGCTCGGGAACCAAGCGCCCCAGCATTTT. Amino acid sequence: CASSYSLGNQAPQHF.

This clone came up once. The CDR3 loop is CATSANRGQNTEAFF. As DNA, the CDR3 is TGTGCCACCAGTGCAAACAGGGGGCAGAACACTGAAGCTTTCTTT. The rearrangement uses TRBV24-1 and TRBJ1-1; 9 bases match TRBD1. V trimming: 5 bases; J trimming: 1 base; junction bases outside the gene matches: 4. The CDR3 consists of 15 residues. Germline CDR1 reads KGHDR; CDR2 reads SFDVKD.

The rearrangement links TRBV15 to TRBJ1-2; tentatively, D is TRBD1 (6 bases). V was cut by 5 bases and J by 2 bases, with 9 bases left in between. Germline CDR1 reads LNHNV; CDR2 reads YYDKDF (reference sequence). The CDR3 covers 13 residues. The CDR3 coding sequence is TGTGCCACCAGCGACGACAGGAACTATGGCTACACCTTC. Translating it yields CATSDDRNYGYTF.

The CDR3 nucleotides read TGTGCCAGCAGTCTACAGGGATACGAGCAGTACTTC. It specifies CASSLQGYEQYF. The V call is TRBV6-6, the J call TRBJ2-7, with D possibly TRBD1 on 6 matching bases. The ends were cut back, 5 bases at V and 4 bases at J, with 9 bases in the middle. Germline values: CDR1 MNHNY, CDR2 SVGAGI (reference sequence). The length of the CDR3 is 12 residues.

The CDR3 protein is CASSQGGLSNEQFF. The DNA of the CDR3 is TGCGCCAGCAGCCAAGGGGGACTATCCAATGAGCAGTTCTTC. The chain has TRBV4-1 and TRBJ2-1; 7 nucleotides agree with TRBD2. With V trimmed by 1 base and J by 6 bases, 3 bases remained unmatched. Germline V gene data show CDR1 as MGHRA and CDR2 as YSYEKL. This CDR3 comprises 14 residues.

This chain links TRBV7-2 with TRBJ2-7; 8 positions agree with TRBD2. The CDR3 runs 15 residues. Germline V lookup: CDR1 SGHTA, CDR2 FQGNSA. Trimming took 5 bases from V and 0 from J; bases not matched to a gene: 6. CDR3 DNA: TGTGCCAGCAGCGAGATAGCGGGGAGCTCCTACGAGCAGTACTTC. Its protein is CASSEIAGSSYEQYF.

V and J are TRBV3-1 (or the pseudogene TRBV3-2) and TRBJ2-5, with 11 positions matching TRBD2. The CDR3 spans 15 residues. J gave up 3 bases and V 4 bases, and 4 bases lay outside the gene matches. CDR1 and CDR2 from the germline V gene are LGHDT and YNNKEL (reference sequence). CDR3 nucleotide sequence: TGTGCCAGCAGCCTACCGACTAGCGGGGAAGAGACCCAGTACTTC. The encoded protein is CASSLPTSGEETQYF.

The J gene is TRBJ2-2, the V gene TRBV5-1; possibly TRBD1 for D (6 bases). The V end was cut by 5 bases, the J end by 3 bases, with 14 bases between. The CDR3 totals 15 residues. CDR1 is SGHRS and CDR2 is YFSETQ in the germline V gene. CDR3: CASRLQGIDTGELFF. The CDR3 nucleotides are TGCGCCAGCAGACTGCAGGGGATAGACACCGGGGAGCTGTTTTTT.

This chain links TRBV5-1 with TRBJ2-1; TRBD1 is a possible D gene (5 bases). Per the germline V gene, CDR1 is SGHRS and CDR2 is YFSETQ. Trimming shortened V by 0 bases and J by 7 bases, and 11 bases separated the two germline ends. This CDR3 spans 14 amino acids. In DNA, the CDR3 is TGCGCCAGCAGCTTGGACAGGACACGGAATGAGCAGTTCTTC. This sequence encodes CASSLDRTRNEQFF. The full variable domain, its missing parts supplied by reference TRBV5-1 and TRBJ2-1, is KAGVTQTPRYLIKTRGQQVTLSCSPISGHRSVSWYQQTPGQGLQFLFEYFSETQRNKGNFPGRFSGRQFSNSRSEMNVSTLELGDSALYLCASSLDRTRNEQFFGPGTRLTVL.